This entry lists 21 T cell receptor beta chains sequenced from one sample in a study of OX40 agonist ivuxolimab in advanced cancers. The method was immunoSEQ multiplex PCR; TCRdb's version includes in-frame clones alone and lacks a portion of them. The top ten clones hold roughly 0.8% of a sample with approximately 89,000 clones, about 86% of them seen once. Sequencing used CD4+ or CD8+ T cells sorted from blood, obtained in a trial of the OX40 agonist ivuxolimab. Receptors were obtained from an adult with an advanced solid tumor such as melanoma, head and neck, liver or kidney cancer.

The chain's CDR3 is CASSLVLADNEQFF. The DNA for the CDR3 is TGTGCCAGCAGCTTAGTACTAGCGGACAATGAGCAGTTCTTC. The genes are TRBV7-8 and TRBJ2-1, with 8 nucleotides matching TRBD2. Trimming took 1 base from V and 5 from J; bases not matched to a gene: 1. CDR1 and CDR2 from the germline V gene are SGHVS and FQNEAQ. This CDR3 is 14 amino acids long. Filled out from reference TRBV7-8 and TRBJ2-1, the complete variable domain reads GAGVSQSPRYKVAKRGQDVALRCDPISGHVSLFWYQQALGQGPEFLTYFQNEAQLDKSGLPSDRFFAERPEGSVSTLKIQRTQQEDSAVYLCASSLVLADNEQFFGPGTRLTVL.

The chain uses TRBV29-1 and TRBJ1-5, with D perhaps matching TRBD1 (5 bases). Trimming took 5 bases from V and 9 from J, leaving 14 bases between them. CDR1 and CDR2 (germline): SQVTM, ANQGSEA. The CDR3 covers 12 residues. CDR3: CSVTTVGGPQHF. CDR3 bases: TGCAGCGTTACGACAGTGGGAGGGCCCCAGCATTTT.

The chain carries TRBV6-1 and TRBJ2-7; D tentatively reads TRBD1 or TRBD2 (5 bases each). The germline V gene encodes CDR1 MNHNS and CDR2 SASEGT. V gave up 5 bases and J gave up 4 bases, with 15 bases separating them. This CDR3 is built from 14 residues. DNA for the CDR3: TGTGCCAGCAGTCGGGACCCTGGATTATACGAGCAGTACTTC. The encoded protein is CASSRDPGLYEQYF.

The chain employs TRBV2 and TRBJ2-7, with 10 bases that match TRBD1. J was trimmed by 6 bases and V by 6 bases; bases with no gene match: 8. The germline CDR1 and CDR2 sequences are SNHLY and FYNNEI. The CDR3 runs to 14 residues. The CDR3 is CASRRQGATGEQYF. The CDR3 DNA reads as TGTGCCAGCAGAAGACAGGGGGCTACAGGCGAGCAGTACTTC.

The J gene is TRBJ2-1, the V gene TRBV19, with 7 bases lining up with TRBD2. Germline V gives CDR1 LNHDA, CDR2 SQIVND (reference sequence). The CDR3 totals 16 residues. V lost 3 bases, J lost 7 bases, and 12 bases stayed unmatched. The CDR3 region has the DNA TGTGCCAGTAGTATTCGGGCGGGAGCGGTGAGTAATGAGCAGTTCTTC. Residues: CASSIRAGAVSNEQFF.

V gene TRBV15 combines with J gene TRBJ2-3, with TRBD1 identical over 9 bases. The CDR3 extends over 16 amino acids. Germline CDR1 LNHNV, CDR2 YYDKDF (reference sequence). V lost 4 bases to trimming and J lost 4 bases; unmatched junction nucleotides: 9. As DNA, the CDR3 is TGTGCCACCAGCAAGTGGCGGGACAGGGTTGCAGATACGCAGTATTTT. It translates to CATSKWRDRVADTQYF.

The genes are TRBV7-9 and TRBJ2-2; 7 nucleotides line up with TRBD2. CDR1 is SEHNR, CDR2 FQNEAQ, per germline (reference sequence). CDR3 length: 18 amino acids. Germline trimming cut 5 bases from V and 6 bases from J; bases unmatched to any gene: 18. In nucleotides, the CDR3 is TGTGCCAGCAGCCTACCGAAAGCTAAGACAGCGGGGCCCGGGGAGCTGTTTTTT. Translated: CASSLPKAKTAGPGELFF.

The CDR3 DNA sequence: TGTGCCTGGAGTCTAGGAAATGGAGATCAGCCCCAGCATTTT. Translation: CAWSLGNGDQPQHF. The rearrangement uses TRBV30 and TRBJ1-5; no clear D. The germline V gene has CDR1 GTSNPN and CDR2 SVGIG (reference sequence). With 2 bases removed from V and 5 bases from J, the gap between germline ends came to 13 bases. The CDR3 is 14 amino acids.

This chain links TRBV6-5 with TRBJ2-7, with D hard to call. The CDR3 is made up of 15 amino acids. Deletions cut 0 bases from V and 0 bases from J, with 9 bases between. Germline values: CDR1 MNHEY, CDR2 SVGAGI. This chain's CDR3 is CASSYSRWSSYEQYF. The CDR3 DNA follows: TGTGCCAGCAGTTACTCGAGGTGGAGCTCCTACGAGCAGTACTTC.

The chain joins TRBV19 to TRBJ1-1; a possible D gene is TRBD1 (6 bases). CDR1 LNHDA and CDR2 SQIVND come from the germline V gene (reference sequence). The CDR3 is 14 residues long. V dropped 6 bases and J dropped 4 bases, with 15 bases sitting between them. The CDR3 DNA reads as TGTGCCAGTAGAATGGGGGGGCGAGGCACTGAAGCTTTCTTT. Protein product: CASRMGGRGTEAFF. The full variable domain, its missing parts supplied by reference TRBV19 and TRBJ1-1, is DGGITQSPKYLFRKEGQNVTLSCEQNLNHDAMYWYRQDPGQGLRLIYYSQIVNDFQKGDIAEGYSVSREKKESFPLTVTSAQKNPTAFYLCASRMGGRGTEAFFGQGTRLTVV.

This clone showed up many times. J is TRBJ2-1 and V is TRBV6-6; D perhaps matches TRBD2 (6 bases). The germline gives CDR1 MNHNY, CDR2 SVGAGI (reference sequence). The CDR3 is 13 residues long. The V and J ends lost 2 bases and 8 bases respectively, with 10 bases between them. The CDR3 DNA reads TGTGCCAGCAGTTACGTGGGCGGGGATGAGCAGTTCTTC. The encoded protein is CASSYVGGDEQFF.

The DNA for the CDR3 is TGTGCCAGCAGTTACACCGGGATGGGGGGGAATGAGCAGTTCTTC. It encodes CASSYTGMGGNEQFF. The genes are TRBV6-5 and TRBJ2-1, with TRBD2 matching 7 bases. Germline V gives CDR1 MNHEY, CDR2 SVGAGI. V lost 2 bases to trimming and J lost 7 bases; unmatched junction nucleotides: 8. The CDR3 runs to 15 residues.

The V call is TRBV19, the J call TRBJ1-1, with 7 positions matching TRBD1. Germline V gene sequence: CDR1 LNHDA, CDR2 SQIVND (reference sequence). V lost 8 bases and J lost 5; bases outside the gene matches: 11. This CDR3 region has 14 residues. The CDR3 reads CASLWRAGGTEAFF. DNA of the CDR3: TGTGCCAGTCTATGGAGGGCAGGGGGGACTGAAGCTTTCTTT.

V is TRBV7-8 and J is TRBJ2-1; no clear D gene. The CDR3 spans 13 residues. CDR1 and CDR2 (germline): SGHVS, FQNEAQ. Trimming took off 0 bases at V and 9 bases at J, with 9 bases between the two ends. Written as DNA, the CDR3 is TGTGCCAGCAGCTTAGCGCGAGAGGCTGAGCAGTTCTTC. It encodes CASSLAREAEQFF.

The V call is TRBV29-1, the J call TRBJ2-7; D perhaps matches TRBD1 (6 bases). This CDR3 spans 14 amino acids. CDR1 and CDR2 (germline): SQVTM, ANQGSEA. The V and J ends lost 3 bases and 5 bases respectively, with 17 bases between them. The CDR3 region is CSVEVGAGINEQYF. CDR3 bases: TGCAGCGTTGAGGTGGGGGCTGGTATCAACGAGCAGTACTTC.

The rearrangement links TRBV29-1 to TRBJ2-3, with D hard to call. The germline V and J ends were trimmed by 6 bases and 0 bases, with 4 bases remaining between them. The CDR3 spans 11 residues. CDR1 and CDR2 (germline): SQVTM, ANQGSEA. The CDR3 loop reads CSVTSTDTQYF. CDR3 in DNA: TGCAGCGTGACTAGCACAGATACGCAGTATTTT.

The chain is built from TRBV7-3 and TRBJ2-7; D remains ambiguous. CDR1 is SGHTA, CDR2 FQGTGA, per germline. The CDR3 runs 15 residues. V was trimmed by 1 base and J by 2 bases, leaving 12 bases between them. In DNA, the CDR3 is TGTGCCAGCAGCTTAAATGGTTTCGTTCCCTACGAGCAGTACTTC. As protein: CASSLNGFVPYEQYF. Together with reference TRBV7-3 and TRBJ2-7, the CDR3 gives the full variable domain: GAGVSQTPSNKVTEKGKYVELRCDPISGHTALYWYRQSLGQGPEFLIYFQGTGAADDSGLPNDRFFAVRPEGSVSTLKIQRTERGDSAVYLCASSLNGFVPYEQYFGPGTRLTVT.

The J gene is TRBJ2-2, the V gene TRBV19; the D gene could be TRBD1 or TRBD2 (6 bases each). The germline V gene encodes CDR1 LNHDA and CDR2 SQIVND (reference sequence). Trimming stripped 3 bases from V and 1 base from J, with 9 bases between. There are 15 residues in the CDR3. CDR3 sequence (DNA): TGTGCCAGTAGTATTGGGGGGCTGAACACCGGGGAGCTGTTTTTT. As protein: CASSIGGLNTGELFF.

This chain's CDR3 is CASSLREAVSEQYF. The CDR3 DNA sequence: TGTGCCAGCAGCTTAAGAGAGGCTGTGTCCGAGCAGTACTTC. The V call is TRBV7-9, the J call TRBJ2-7, with D uncertain. Trimming cost V 2 bases and J 6 bases, with 14 bases left between them. The CDR3 is 14 amino acids. Per germline, CDR1 SEHNR and CDR2 FQNEAQ (reference sequence).

The chain couples TRBV7-9 to TRBJ2-7; 8 bases are shared with TRBD2. The germline CDR1 and CDR2 sequences are SEHNR and FQNEAQ (reference sequence). The CDR3 has 16 amino acids. The V segment lost 1 base and the J segment 3 bases; nucleotides outside the gene matches: 8. The chain's CDR3 is CASSLGPYSGIYEQYF. CDR3 DNA: TGTGCCAGCAGCTTAGGCCCATATAGCGGGATCTACGAGCAGTACTTC.

This chain joins TRBV5-1 and TRBJ2-5, with TRBD2 matching 12 bases. The J call is in doubt because the DNA end fits TRBJ2-7 better. The CDR3 is made up of 14 amino acids. CDR1 and CDR2 from the germline V gene are SGHRS and YFSETQ. CDR3 nucleotide sequence: TGCGCCAGCAGCTTGGTACTAGCGGGAGGCGAGCAGTACTTC. It is translated as CASSLVLAGGEQYF.